These 19 T cell receptor beta chains were sequenced from one sample in a study of glioma-infiltrating T cells after dendritic cell vaccination. Regarding time point: after dendritic cell vaccination, including at tumor progression/relapse. The assay was immunoSEQ multiplex PCR, and TCRdb's table has in-frame clones only and misses some. Here the sample spans 80,000 to 100,000 clones, approximately 84% being singletons. The sequencing here drew on blood, taken after dendritic cell vaccination. The receptors come from a human donor with glioblastoma.

The V call is TRBV15, the J call TRBJ1-5, with 10 nucleotides matching TRBD1. J gave up 5 bases and V 3 bases, and 1 base lay outside the gene matches. The germline gives CDR1 LNHNV, CDR2 YYDKDF (reference sequence). The CDR3 spans 14 residues. The CDR3 DNA reads TGTGCCACCAGCAGGGACAGGGGGTATCAGCCCCAGCATTTT. It translates to CATSRDRGYQPQHF. Looking up the rest from reference TRBV15 and TRBJ1-5 gives the full variable domain: DAMVIQNPRYQVTQFGKPVTLSCSQTLNHNVMYWYQQKSSQAPKLLFHYYDKDFNNEADTPDNFQSRRPNTSFCFLDIRSPGLGDTAMYLCATSRDRGYQPQHFGDGTRLSIL.

The CDR3 is CASSPNGFIETQYF. The CDR3 nucleotides are TGTGCCAGCAGCCCGAACGGGTTTATAGAGACCCAGTACTTC. This chain links TRBV7-9 with TRBJ2-5; D is unclear. V dropped 5 bases and J dropped 4 bases, with 14 bases sitting between them. This CDR3 is built from 14 residues. The germline gives CDR1 SEHNR, CDR2 FQNEAQ (reference sequence).

The rearrangement links TRBV5-5 to TRBJ2-5; 7 bases are shared with TRBD1. This CDR3 comprises 15 residues. Germline CDR1 is SGHKS and CDR2 is YYEKEE (reference sequence). Unmatched junction bases numbered 7, after V lost 2 bases and J lost 3 bases. CDR3 region: CASSFTGTAEETQYF. CDR3 DNA sequence: TGTGCCAGCAGCTTCACCGGGACAGCAGAAGAGACCCAGTACTTC.

This clone came up once. CDR3 sequence reads: CASSVDLLAKNIQYF. In DNA, the CDR3 is TGCGCCAGCAGCGTGGACCTACTAGCCAAAAACATTCAGTACTTC. The rearrangement uses TRBV5-1 and TRBJ2-4; no clear D. Germline loops: CDR1 SGHRS, CDR2 YFSETQ. The CDR3 contains 15 residues. V lost 4 bases, J lost 0 bases, and 11 bases lay in between.

A remark on this clone: This same CDR3 is encoded by further DNA sequences in the sample. V usage is TRBV6-5 and J usage is TRBJ1-1; no firm D call. Germline-derived CDR1 and CDR2 are MNHEY and SVGAGI. Trimming took off 0 bases at V and 7 bases at J, with 9 bases between the two ends. CDR3 length: 13 residues. CDR3 region: CASSYSRRDEAFF. The CDR3 bases are TGTGCCAGCAGTTACTCAAGGCGGGATGAAGCTTTCTTT.

The chain combines TRBV5-1 with TRBJ1-1; 7 bases are shared with TRBD1. Germline V gives CDR1 SGHRS, CDR2 YFSETQ. The CDR3 sequence is 14 residues long. V was pared by 4 bases and J by 2 bases, with 5 bases of the junction left unmatched. CDR3: CASSATGTNTEAFF. The CDR3 nucleotides read TGCGCCAGCAGCGCGACAGGGACAAACACTGAAGCTTTCTTT.

V and J are TRBV7-8 and TRBJ1-1; 8 bases are shared with TRBD1. Germline loops: CDR1 SGHVS, CDR2 FQNEAQ. The CDR3 loop spans 15 amino acids. Germline trimming cut 0 bases from V and 4 bases from J; bases unmatched to any gene: 4. The CDR3 reads CASSLAGQGLTEAFF. The CDR3 region has the DNA TGTGCCAGCAGCTTAGCTGGACAGGGCCTCACTGAAGCTTTCTTT.

V and J are TRBV2 and TRBJ2-3; TRBD1 is a possible D gene (6 bases). Trimming removed 4 bases from V and 9 bases from J, with 17 bases in between. The CDR3 contains 14 residues. From germline, CDR1 is SNHLY and CDR2 FYNNEI. In DNA form, the CDR3 reads TGTGCCAGCAGTGCAATAAGTGGGGGACAAACGCAGTATTTT. This encodes CASSAISGGQTQYF.

The chain is built from TRBV28 and TRBJ1-5; D might be TRBD1 (5 bases). The CDR3 spans 13 residues. Trimming took off 3 bases at V and 11 bases at J, with 14 bases between the two ends. Germline CDR1 is MDHEN and CDR2 is SYDVKM. This chain's CDR3 is CASSFTGSRAQHF. The CDR3 DNA reads as TGTGCCAGCAGTTTCACAGGTAGTAGGGCCCAGCATTTT.

V gene TRBV7-3 combines with J gene TRBJ2-3; 7 positions match TRBD1. Germline V lookup: CDR1 SGHTA, CDR2 FQGTGA. The trim removed 5 bases at V and 5 bases at J, leaving 4 bases unmatched. The CDR3 covers 13 residues. CDR3 protein: CASSLNRGDTQYF. The CDR3 nucleotides are TGTGCCAGCAGCCTTAACAGGGGAGATACGCAGTATTTT.

This clone was recorded only once. This chain joins TRBV7-2 and TRBJ1-2, with D perhaps TRBD1 (5 bases). Germline V gene sequence: CDR1 SGHTA, CDR2 FQGNSA. V was clipped by 5 bases and J by 3 bases, with 16 bases between them. The CDR3 extends over 15 amino acids. CDR3: CASSPTRGSDYGYTF. The CDR3, as DNA: TGTGCCAGCAGCCCGACTCGGGGGTCGGACTATGGCTACACCTTC.

The V gene is TRBV28, the J gene TRBJ1-2; 7 nucleotides line up with TRBD1. This CDR3 has 14 amino acids. The V segment lost 1 base and the J segment 7 bases; nucleotides outside the gene matches: 6. Germline loops: CDR1 MDHEN, CDR2 SYDVKM. The CDR3 is CASSLSRGRSGYTF. CDR3 sequence (DNA): TGTGCCAGCAGTTTATCTAGGGGGCGGAGTGGCTACACCTTC.

The rearrangement links TRBV11-2 to TRBJ2-2; D ambiguous. Trimming stripped 5 bases from V and 7 bases from J, with 17 bases between. The CDR3 contains 15 residues. Germline CDR1 and CDR2: SGHAT and FQNNGV. CDR3 in amino acids: CASSGLRSGGGELFF. Written as DNA, the CDR3 is TGTGCCAGCAGCGGGTTGAGGTCGGGTGGCGGGGAGCTGTTTTTT.

The V gene is TRBV6-5, the J gene TRBJ1-4, with a weak D call TRBD1 (5 bases). This CDR3 has 13 amino acids. The germline CDR1 and CDR2 sequences are MNHEY and SVGAGI. V dropped 5 bases and J dropped 7 bases, with 11 bases sitting between them. The DNA of the CDR3 is TGTGCCAGCAGTCTGCAGGGAGGTGAAAAACTGTTTTTT. Translated, it gives CASSLQGGEKLFF.

V and J are TRBV27 and TRBJ2-7; 12 bases line up with TRBD2. V lost 2 bases to trimming and J lost 5 bases; unmatched junction nucleotides: 10. From germline, CDR1 is MNHEY and CDR2 SMNVEV (reference sequence). CDR3 length: 17 amino acids. CDR3 DNA: TGTGCCAGCAGTTTAGCCCCCCTAGCGGGAGGGCCCAACGAGCAGTACTTC. Protein product: CASSLAPLAGGPNEQYF.

The V and J genes are TRBV7-9 and TRBJ2-1; the match to TRBD1 covers 8 bases. This CDR3 spans 15 amino acids. Germline assignment: CDR1 SEHNR and CDR2 FQNEAQ (reference sequence). V lost 5 bases to trimming and J lost 6 bases; unmatched junction nucleotides: 9. The CDR3: CASSLGQGRVNEQFF. The CDR3 region has the DNA TGTGCCAGCAGCCTCGGACAGGGAAGGGTCAATGAGCAGTTCTTC.

The V gene is TRBV9, the J gene TRBJ2-1; D uncertain. Germline CDR1 is SGDLS and CDR2 is YYNGEE. This CDR3 has 13 residues. The V end was cut by 0 bases, the J end by 6 bases, with 7 bases between. The CDR3 region is CASSVGLPNEQFF. DNA of the CDR3: TGTGCCAGCAGCGTAGGACTGCCCAATGAGCAGTTCTTC.

The table lists this clone with a few counts. V gene TRBV6-1 combines with J gene TRBJ2-7, with D uncertain. Trimming removed 7 bases from V and 5 bases from J, with 15 bases in between. The germline V gene has CDR1 MNHNS and CDR2 SASEGT. The CDR3 has 13 residues. The CDR3 coding sequence is TGTGCCAGCACCCCACTTACCATGAACGAGCAGTACTTC. Amino acid sequence: CASTPLTMNEQYF.

The V gene is TRBV25-1, the J gene TRBJ1-4, with TRBD1 as a possible D gene (6 bases). The CDR3 has 15 residues. In germline, CDR1 is MGHDK, CDR2 SYGVNS. V was trimmed by 3 bases and J by 10 bases, leaving 18 bases between them. The CDR3 spells CASSEVAGDVAKLFF. The CDR3 nucleotides are TGTGCCAGCAGTGAGGTTGCAGGGGACGTTGCAAAACTGTTTTTT.